This record concerns one TCR beta chain sequence. Its specificity is not known. The data stem from a study of shared clonotypes between healthy human individuals. Cells designated naive CD8 were CD45RO-negative and were positively selected for CCR7, with terminally differentiated effector memory CD45RA+ cells excluded. Donors were healthy HIV-negative adults without recently reported acute infections or vaccinations. The assay was immunoSEQ multiplex PCR, and TCRdb's table has in-frame clones only and misses some. In the table there are about 1,800,000 clones, 85% to 95% of which are singletons. Findings and limits, study-wide: Tissues were not sampled, only blood, and their repertoires likely differ. Generation of non-shared clonotypes was less probable than generation of clonotypes shared by all four donors. Naive subsets tended to show greater estimated richness than memory subsets.

This TCR derives from a man aged 18-30 years in good health. The sample consisted of naive CD8+ T cells sorted from blood.

For the CDR3, the DNA is TGTGCCAGCAGCCCCTTCGGACAGGGCGTCACTGAAGCTTTCTTT. Residues: CASSPFGQGVTEAFF. The rearrangement joins TRBV14 to TRBJ1-1, with 8 bases aligning to TRBD1. This CDR3 region has 15 residues. Per the germline V gene, CDR1 is SGHDN and CDR2 is FVKESK. Trimming removed 4 bases from V and 4 bases from J; junction bases left unmatched: 8. The full variable domain, in which reference TRBV14 and TRBJ1-1 provide the parts outside the CDR3, is EAGVTQFPSHSVIEKGQTVTLRCDPISGHDNLYWYRRVMGKEIKFLLHFVKESKQDESGMPNNRFLAERTGGTYSTLKVQPAELEDSGVYFCASSPFGQGVTEAFFGQGTRLTVV.